This record covers a single T cell receptor beta chain. The data belong to a study of blood T cell repertoires in COVID-19. Data came from immunoSEQ multiplex PCR; TCRdb stores just in-frame clones and leaves some out. The sample shows 35,000 or so clones, roughly 88% of them seen only once. The sequence was collected from a man in his 70s with acute or convalescent COVID-19. Sample: peripheral blood.

In DNA form, the CDR3 reads TGTGCCAGCAGTACCCCCCGCCCTAACTCTGGAAACACCATATATTTT. Protein: CASSTPRPNSGNTIYF. V is TRBV28 and J is TRBJ1-3; D not certain. V was shortened by 5 bases and J by 0 bases, with 14 bases between the two germline ends. There are 16 residues in the CDR3. Germline V gene data show CDR1 as MDHEN and CDR2 as SYDVKM.